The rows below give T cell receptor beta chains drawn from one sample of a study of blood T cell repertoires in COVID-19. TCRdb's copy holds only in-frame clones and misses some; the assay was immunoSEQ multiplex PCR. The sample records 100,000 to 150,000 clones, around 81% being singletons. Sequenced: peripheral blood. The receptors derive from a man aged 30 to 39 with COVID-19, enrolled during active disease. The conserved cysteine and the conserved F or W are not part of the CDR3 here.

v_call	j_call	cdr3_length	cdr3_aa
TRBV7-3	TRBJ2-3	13	ASSAASGRWGTQY
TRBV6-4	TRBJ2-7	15	ASSVPRTGPRLHEQY
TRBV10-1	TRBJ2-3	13	ASSESTTYTDTQY
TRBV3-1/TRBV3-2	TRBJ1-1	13	ASSQGRRENTEAF
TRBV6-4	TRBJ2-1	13	ASSGQGFSHNEQF
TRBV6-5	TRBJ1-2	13	ASKFSRAGVHGYT
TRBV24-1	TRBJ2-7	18	ATSESTLRGTGPTMYEQY
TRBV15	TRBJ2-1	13	ATLGISGRKDEQF
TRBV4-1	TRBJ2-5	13	ASSQVEGAGETQY
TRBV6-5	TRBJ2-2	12	ASSLGRNTGELF
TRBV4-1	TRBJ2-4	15	ASSQDLRGRLWNIQY
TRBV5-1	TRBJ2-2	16	ASSFRLAGGPGTGELF
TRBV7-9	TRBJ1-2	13	ASSLARAGDDGYT
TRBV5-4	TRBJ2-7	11	ASSLRGSHEQY
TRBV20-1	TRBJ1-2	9	SAYRGTLYT
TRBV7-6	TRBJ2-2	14	ASSLGWRGGTGELF
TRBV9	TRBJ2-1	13	ASSVAGNHYNEQF
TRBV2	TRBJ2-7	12	ASSETYLSYEQY
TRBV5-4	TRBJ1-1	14	ASSLGKYRANTEAF
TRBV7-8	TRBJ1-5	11	ASSLGPGQPQH
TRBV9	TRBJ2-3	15	ASSVGWAGGPPDTQY
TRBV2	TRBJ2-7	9	ASQASYEQY
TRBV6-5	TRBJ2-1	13	ASSYGGSQNNEQF
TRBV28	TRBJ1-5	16	ASSLFGLLDGLHQPQH
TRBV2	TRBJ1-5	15	ASSEGGVWDRDQPQH
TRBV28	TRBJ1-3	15	ASSPPGQPSSGNTIY
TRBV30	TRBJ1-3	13	AWSAQGNSGNTIY
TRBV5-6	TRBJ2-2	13	ASSPDRGRRGELF
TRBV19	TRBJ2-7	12	ASRGGTGFHEQY
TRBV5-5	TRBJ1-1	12	ASSLVLLNTEAF
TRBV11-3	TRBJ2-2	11	ASSPGQPGELF
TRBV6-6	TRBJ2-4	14	ASSWGQPAVANIQY
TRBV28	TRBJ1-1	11	ASSLALNGEAF
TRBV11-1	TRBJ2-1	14	ASSLARLAAYNEQF
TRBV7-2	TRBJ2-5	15	ASSLGRGGAGQETQY
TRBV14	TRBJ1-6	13	ASSPRPGGNSPLH
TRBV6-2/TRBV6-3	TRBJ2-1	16	ASSYSMSTSGSTGEQF
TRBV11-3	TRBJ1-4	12	ASSLDNSIGKLF
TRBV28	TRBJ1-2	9	ADQGVGGYT
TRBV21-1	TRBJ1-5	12	ASCLQPGGQPQH
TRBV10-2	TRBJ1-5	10	ASSVDNQPQH
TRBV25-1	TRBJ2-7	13	ASSAVDSGPHEQY
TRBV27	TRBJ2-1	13	ASSSGTGGNNEQF
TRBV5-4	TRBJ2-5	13	ASSLRLGGAETQY
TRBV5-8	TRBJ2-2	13	ASSPGLANTGELF
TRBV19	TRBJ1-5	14	ASTTPGQGPDQPQH
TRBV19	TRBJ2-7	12	ASSIGTGTYEQY
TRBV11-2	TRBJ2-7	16	ASSLDGGGRQGLDEQY
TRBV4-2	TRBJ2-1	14	ASSQSIAGGGDEQF